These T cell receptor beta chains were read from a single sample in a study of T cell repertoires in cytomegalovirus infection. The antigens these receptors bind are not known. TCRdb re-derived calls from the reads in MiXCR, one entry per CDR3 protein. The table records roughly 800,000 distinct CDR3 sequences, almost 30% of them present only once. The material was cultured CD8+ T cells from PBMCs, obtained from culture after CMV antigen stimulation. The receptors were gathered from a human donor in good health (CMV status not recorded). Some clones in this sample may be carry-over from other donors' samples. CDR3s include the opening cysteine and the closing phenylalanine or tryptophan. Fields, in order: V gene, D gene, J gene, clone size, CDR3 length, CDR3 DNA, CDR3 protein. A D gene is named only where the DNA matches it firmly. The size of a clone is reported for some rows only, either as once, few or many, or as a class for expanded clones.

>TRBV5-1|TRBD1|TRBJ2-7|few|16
TGCGCCAGCAGCTTGGCCGAGACAGGGTATCCCTACGAGCAGTACTTC
CASSLAETGYPYEQYF
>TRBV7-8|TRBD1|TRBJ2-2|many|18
TGTGCCAGCAGCTTCGGTATACGACAGGGATCGAACACCGGGGAGCTGTTTTTT
CASSFGIRQGSNTGELFF
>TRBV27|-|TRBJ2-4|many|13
TGTGCCAGCAGTTCACAGGGTGGGGGTTTTCAGTACTTC
CASSSQGGGFQYF
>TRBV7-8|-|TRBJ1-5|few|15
TGTGCCAGCAGCTTAGCGCAGCAGGGCGCTCAGCCCCAGCATTTT
CASSLAQQGAQPQHF
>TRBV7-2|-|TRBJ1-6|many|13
TGTGCCAGCAGCCCGGCATATCATTCACCCCTCCACTTT
CASSPAYHSPLHF
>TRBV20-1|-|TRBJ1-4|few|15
TGCAGTGCTAGGGTATTGACAGAAAATAATGAAAAACTGTTTTTT
CSARVLTENNEKLFF
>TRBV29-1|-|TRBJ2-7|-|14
TGCAGCGTTGAATTAAGGGGGAGCTCCTACGAGCAGTACTTC
CSVELRGSSYEQYF
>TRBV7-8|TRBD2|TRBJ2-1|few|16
TGTGCCAGCAGCACCTTGGGACTAGCGGGGGACAATGAGCAGTTCTTC
CASSTLGLAGDNEQFF
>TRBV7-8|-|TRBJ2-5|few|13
TGTGCCAGCAGCCCGGAGGGCCAAGAGACCCAGTACTTC
CASSPEGQETQYF
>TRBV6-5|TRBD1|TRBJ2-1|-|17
TGTGCCAGCAGACTGCGATCCGGGACAGGGGGCCGCAATGAGCAGTTCTTC
CASRLRSGTGGRNEQFF
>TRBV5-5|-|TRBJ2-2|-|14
TGTGCCAGCAGCTTGTTGACGGCCACCGGGGAGCTGTTTTTT
CASSLLTATGELFF
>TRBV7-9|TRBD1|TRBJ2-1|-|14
TGTGCCAGATCCTCTGACACAGGGGTGAATGAGCAGTTCTTC
CARSSDTGVNEQFF
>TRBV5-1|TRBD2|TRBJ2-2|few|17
TGCGCCAGCAGTGTAGCGGGGCTATTCGCGAACACCGGGGAGCTGTTTTTT
CASSVAGLFANTGELFF
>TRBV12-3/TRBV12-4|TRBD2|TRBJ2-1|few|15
TGTGCCAGCAGTTGGACTAGCGGGGCCTACAATGAGCAGTTCTTC
CASSWTSGAYNEQFF
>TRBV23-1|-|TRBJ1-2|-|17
TGCGCCAGCAGTCAATACAGGTGGAGGAGGGTTAACTATGGCTACACCTTC
CASSQYRWRRVNYGYTF
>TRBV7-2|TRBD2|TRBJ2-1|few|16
TGTGCCAGCTCCTCCCCGGGCGGGGGGCCCCTCCGGGAGCAGTTCTTC
CASSSPGGGPLREQFF
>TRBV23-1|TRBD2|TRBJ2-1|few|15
TGCGCCAGCCCAACGGGCGGGGGGGCCATCAATGAGCAGTTCTTC
CASPTGGGAINEQFF
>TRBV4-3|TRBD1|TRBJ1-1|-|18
TGCGCCAGCAGCCAACCCCCCGGACAGGGGGCATTGAACACTGAAGCTTTCTTT
CASSQPPGQGALNTEAFF
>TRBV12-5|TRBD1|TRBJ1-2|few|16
TGTGCTAGTGGTTTGGTACTTGACAGGGGCAACTATGGCTACACCTTC
CASGLVLDRGNYGYTF
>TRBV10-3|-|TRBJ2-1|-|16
TGTGCCATCAGTGAGTCGAAAATTGAGTTTGACAATGAGCAGTTCTTC
CAISESKIEFDNEQFF
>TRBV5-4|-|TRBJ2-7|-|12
TGTGCCAGCAGCTTGATAGGATACGAGCAGTACTTC
CASSLIGYEQYF
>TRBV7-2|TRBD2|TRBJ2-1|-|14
TGTGCCAGCCTTCTAGCGGGGGGGCAAGGTGAGCAGTTCTTC
CASLLAGGQGEQFF
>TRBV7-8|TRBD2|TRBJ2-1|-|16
TGTGCCAGCAGCGTCCTTTCGGGGGGGTTCTACAATGAGCAGTTCTTC
CASSVLSGGFYNEQFF
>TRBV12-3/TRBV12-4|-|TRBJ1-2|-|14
TGTGCCAACACCCTGGGTGGGTTGGGGGATGGCTACACCTTC
CANTLGGLGDGYTF
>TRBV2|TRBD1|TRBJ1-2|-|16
TGTGCCAGCAGTGAAGTGGATACCGGGACAGGGGTCGGCTACACCTTC
CASSEVDTGTGVGYTF
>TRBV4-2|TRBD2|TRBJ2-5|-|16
TGTGCCAGCAGCCAAGATTGGACTAGCCCCCAAGAGACCCAGTACTTC
CASSQDWTSPQETQYF
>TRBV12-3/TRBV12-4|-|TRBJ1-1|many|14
TGTGCCAGCACCCGGACTTGGGGGAACGCTGAAGCTTTCTTT
CASTRTWGNAEAFF
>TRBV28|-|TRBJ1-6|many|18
TGTGCCAGCAGTTCCGTGGCACCGGGATACTCCTATAATTCACCCCTCCACTTT
CASSSVAPGYSYNSPLHF
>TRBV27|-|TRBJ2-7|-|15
TGTGCCAGCAGTGTCGACAGGCCCTTCTCCTACGAGCAGTACTTC
CASSVDRPFSYEQYF
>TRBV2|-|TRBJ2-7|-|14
TGTGCCAGCAGGGGGAGTGAGAGCTCCTACGAGCAGTACTTC
CASRGSESSYEQYF
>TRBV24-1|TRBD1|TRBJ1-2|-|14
TGTGCCACCAGTGGACCCGACAGGGGGTATGGCTACACCTTC
CATSGPDRGYGYTF
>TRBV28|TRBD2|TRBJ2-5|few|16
TGTGCCAGCAGTTTAAAAGCGGGGGAGTACCAAGAGACCCAGTACTTC
CASSLKAGEYQETQYF
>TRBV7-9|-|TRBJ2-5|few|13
TGTGCCAGCAGCTTGGGGCCCGTGGAGACCCAGTACTTC
CASSLGPVETQYF
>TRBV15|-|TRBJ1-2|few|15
TGTGCCACCAGCAGAGTTCAAGAGACAGGCTATGGCTACACCTTC
CATSRVQETGYGYTF
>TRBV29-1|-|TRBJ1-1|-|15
TGCAGCGTTGCTTTTTTCAAAGGGGGGCTTACTGAAGCTTTCTTT
CSVAFFKGGLTEAFF
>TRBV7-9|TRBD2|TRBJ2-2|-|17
TGTGCCAGCAGCTCCAATAGCGGGGGGTCTAACACCGGGGAGCTGTTTTTT
CASSSNSGGSNTGELFF
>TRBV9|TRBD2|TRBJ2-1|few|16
TGTGCCAGCAGCGCTCCCACTAGCGGGGCCCAGGGGGAGCAGTTCTTC
CASSAPTSGAQGEQFF
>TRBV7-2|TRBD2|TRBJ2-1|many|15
TGTGCCAGCAGCTGGCCGGGACTAGCCCTCAATGAGCAGTTCTTC
CASSWPGLALNEQFF
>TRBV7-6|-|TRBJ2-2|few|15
TGTGCCAGCCTTGCGGAGGGCCCGAACACCGGGGAGCTGTTTTTT
CASLAEGPNTGELFF
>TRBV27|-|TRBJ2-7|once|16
TGTGCCAGCAGTCTGTTGACAGGCCCCATTTTCTACGAGCAGTACTTC
CASSLLTGPIFYEQYF
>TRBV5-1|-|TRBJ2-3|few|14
TGCGCCAGCAGCTTAAATGGTCAGGGTGACACGCAGTATTTT
CASSLNGQGDTQYF
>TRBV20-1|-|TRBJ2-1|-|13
TGCAGTGCTAGAGAGGTGGGTTACAATGAGCAGTTCTTC
CSAREVGYNEQFF
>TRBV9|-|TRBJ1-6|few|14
TGTGCCAGCAGCGTACAGGGCGGAAGGTCACCCCTCCACTTT
CASSVQGGRSPLHF
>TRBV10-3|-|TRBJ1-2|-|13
TGTGCCATCACCCTAGACACAAACTATTGCTACACCTTC
CAITLDTNYCYTF
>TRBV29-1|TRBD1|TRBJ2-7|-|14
TGCAGCGCCCTGACAGGGGGCAAGGCCTACGAGCAGTACTTC
CSALTGGKAYEQYF
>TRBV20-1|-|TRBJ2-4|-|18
TGCAGTGCCCCGGGACTTCGCAAAGAAGGGTTCGGCAAAAACATTCAGTACTTC
CSAPGLRKEGFGKNIQYF
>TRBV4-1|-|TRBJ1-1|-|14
TGCGCCAGCACCCTTGACAGGACGAACACTGAAGCTTTCTTT
CASTLDRTNTEAFF
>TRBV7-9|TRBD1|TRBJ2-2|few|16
TGTGCCAGCAGCTCGGGACAGGGGGCGTCCACCGGGGAGCTGTTTTTT
CASSSGQGASTGELFF
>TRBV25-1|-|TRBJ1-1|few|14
TGTGCCAGCAGTGAACTGTTGGGGAGGACTGAAGCTTTCTTT
CASSELLGRTEAFF
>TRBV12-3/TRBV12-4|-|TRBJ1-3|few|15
TGTGCCAGCAGCTTGAAGGGGCTAACTCGGAGCACCATATATTTT
CASSLKGLTRSTIYF
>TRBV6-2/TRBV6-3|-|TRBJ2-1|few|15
TGTGCCAGCAGTTACTGGCAGGGCCCCTACAATGAGCAGTTCTTC
CASSYWQGPYNEQFF
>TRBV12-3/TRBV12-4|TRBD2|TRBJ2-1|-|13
TGTGCCAGCACCTCGGGACTAGCGGGTGAGCAGTTCTTC
CASTSGLAGEQFF
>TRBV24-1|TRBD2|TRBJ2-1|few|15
TGTGCCACCAGTGGGCGGGAGGACGTCCTCGGGGAGCAGTTCTTC
CATSGREDVLGEQFF